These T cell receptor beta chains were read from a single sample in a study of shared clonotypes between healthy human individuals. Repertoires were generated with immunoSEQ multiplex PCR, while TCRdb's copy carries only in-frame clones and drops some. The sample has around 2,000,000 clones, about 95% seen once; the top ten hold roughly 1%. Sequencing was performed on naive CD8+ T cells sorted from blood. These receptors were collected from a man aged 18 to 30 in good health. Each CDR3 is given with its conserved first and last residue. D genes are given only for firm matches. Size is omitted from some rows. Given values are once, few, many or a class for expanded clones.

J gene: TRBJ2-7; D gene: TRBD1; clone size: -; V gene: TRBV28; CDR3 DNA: TGTGCCAGCAGGTCGGACAGGGATTGGACCTACGAGCAGTACTTC; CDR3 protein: CASRSDRDWTYEQYF
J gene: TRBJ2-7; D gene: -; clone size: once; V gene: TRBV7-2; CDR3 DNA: TGTGCCACCCACGAGGCGGGGTTACCCTACGAGCAGTACTTC; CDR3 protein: CATHEAGLPYEQYF
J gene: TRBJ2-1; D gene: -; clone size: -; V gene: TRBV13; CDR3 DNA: TGTGCCAGCAGCTTTAAAGGACAGAGCTCCTACAATGAGCAGTTCTTC; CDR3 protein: CASSFKGQSSYNEQFF
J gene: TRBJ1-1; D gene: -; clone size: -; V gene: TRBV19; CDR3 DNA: TGTGCCAGTAGTTGGGGGCTCACTGAAGCTTTCTTT; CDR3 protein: CASSWGLTEAFF
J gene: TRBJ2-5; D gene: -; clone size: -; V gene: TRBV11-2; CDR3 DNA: TGTGCCAGCAGAATTGACGGAGGGGAGACCCAGTACTTC; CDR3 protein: CASRIDGGETQYF
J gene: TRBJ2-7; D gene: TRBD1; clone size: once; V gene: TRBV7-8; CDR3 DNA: TGTGCCAGCAGCGCTTTCAGCGTTGGGACAGGGCTAGACGAGCAGTACTTC; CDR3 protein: CASSAFSVGTGLDEQYF
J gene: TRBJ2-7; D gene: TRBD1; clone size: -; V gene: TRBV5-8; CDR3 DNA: TGTGCCAGCAGCAAACCGGGACAGGGCCGCGAGCAGTACTTC; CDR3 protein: CASSKPGQGREQYF
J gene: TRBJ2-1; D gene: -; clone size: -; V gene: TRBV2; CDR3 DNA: TGTGCCAGCATTGTAACGGAGACCTACAATGAGCAGTTCTTC; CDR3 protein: CASIVTETYNEQFF
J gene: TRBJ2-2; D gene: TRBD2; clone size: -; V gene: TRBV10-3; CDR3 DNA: TGTGCCATCAGTGATTTCGAGCGGGATCCGAACACCGGGGAGCTGTTTTTT; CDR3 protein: CAISDFERDPNTGELFF
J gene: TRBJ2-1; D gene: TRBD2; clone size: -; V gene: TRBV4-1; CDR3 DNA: TGCGCCAGCAGCCAAGTAGGGCCGGGGGGCTCCTACAATGAGCAGTTCTTC; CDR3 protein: CASSQVGPGGSYNEQFF
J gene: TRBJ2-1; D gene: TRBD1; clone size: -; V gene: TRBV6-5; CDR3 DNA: TGTGCCAGCAGTTACTCGACGGGACAGGAATACTTTGAGCAGTTCTTC; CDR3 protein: CASSYSTGQEYFEQFF
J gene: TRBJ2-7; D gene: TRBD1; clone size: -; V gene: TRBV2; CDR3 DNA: TGTGCCAGCAGCCCTCGACAGGGGGAGTACGAGCAGTACTTC; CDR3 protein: CASSPRQGEYEQYF
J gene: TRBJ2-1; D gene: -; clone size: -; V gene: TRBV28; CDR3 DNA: TGTGCCAGCAGTTTGATAGGGGATGAGCAGTTCTTC; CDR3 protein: CASSLIGDEQFF
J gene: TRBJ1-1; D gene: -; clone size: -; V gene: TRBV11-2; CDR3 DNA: TGTGCCAGCAGCCAGCCTTTCGATAACACTGAAGCTTTCTTT; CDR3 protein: CASSQPFDNTEAFF
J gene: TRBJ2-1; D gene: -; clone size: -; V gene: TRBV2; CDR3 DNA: TGTGCCAGCAGTGATCCCGGGGTAGGGCCCTACAATGAGCAGTTCTTC; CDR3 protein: CASSDPGVGPYNEQFF
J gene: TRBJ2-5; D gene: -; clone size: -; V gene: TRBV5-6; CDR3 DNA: TGTGCCAGCAGTTCATTCTGGTCGGGAATGGAGACCCAGTACTTC; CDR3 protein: CASSSFWSGMETQYF
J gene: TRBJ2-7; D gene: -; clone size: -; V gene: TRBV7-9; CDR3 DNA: TGTGCCAGCAGCTCCCCGGGGTCCGCCTACGAGCAGTACTTC; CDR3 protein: CASSSPGSAYEQYF
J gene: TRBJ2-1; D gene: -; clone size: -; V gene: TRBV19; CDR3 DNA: TGTGCCAGTAGTCTGACAGGTCCCTACAATGAGCAGTTCTTC; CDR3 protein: CASSLTGPYNEQFF
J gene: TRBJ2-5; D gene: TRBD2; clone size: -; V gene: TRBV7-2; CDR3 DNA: TGTGCCAGCAGCTTGGCGGGAGTGGGCGAGACCCAGTACTTC; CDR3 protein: CASSLAGVGETQYF
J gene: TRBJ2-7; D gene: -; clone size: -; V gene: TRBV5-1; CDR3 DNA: TGCGCCAGCAGCCCCGGGGTGGGCTACGAGCAGTACTTC; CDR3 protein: CASSPGVGYEQYF
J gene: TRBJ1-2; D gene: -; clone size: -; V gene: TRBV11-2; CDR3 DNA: TGTGCCAGCAGCTTAGAATCGAGGGGCTACACCTTC; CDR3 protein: CASSLESRGYTF
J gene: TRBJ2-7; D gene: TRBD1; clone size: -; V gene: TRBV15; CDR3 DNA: TGTGCCACCAGCAGAGACAAGGGACAGGTATACGAGCAGTACTTC; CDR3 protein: CATSRDKGQVYEQYF
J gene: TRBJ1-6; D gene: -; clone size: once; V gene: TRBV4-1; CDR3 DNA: TGCGCCAGCAGCCAAGGTCCAGCCTATAATTCACCCCTCCACTTT; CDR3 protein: CASSQGPAYNSPLHF
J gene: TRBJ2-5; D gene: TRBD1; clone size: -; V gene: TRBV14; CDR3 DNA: TGTGCCAGCAGTCATGGAGACAGGGTCAACCAAGAGACCCAGTACTTC; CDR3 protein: CASSHGDRVNQETQYF
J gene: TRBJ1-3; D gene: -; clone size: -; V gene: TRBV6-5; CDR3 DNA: TGTGCCAGCAGTTTCGAATCACAGGGATCTGGAAACACCATATATTTT; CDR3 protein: CASSFESQGSGNTIYF
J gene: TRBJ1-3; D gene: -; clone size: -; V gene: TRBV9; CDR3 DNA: TGTGCCAGCAGCGCCGTTGAGGGACCCTCTGGAAACACCATATATTTT; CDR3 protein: CASSAVEGPSGNTIYF
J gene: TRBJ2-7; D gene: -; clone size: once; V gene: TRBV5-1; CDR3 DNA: TGCGCCAGCAGCTACCGTAGCTCCTACGAGCAGTACTTC; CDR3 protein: CASSYRSSYEQYF
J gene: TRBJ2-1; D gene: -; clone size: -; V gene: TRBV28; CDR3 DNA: TGTGCCAGCAGTTCCTACAATGAGCAGTTCTTC; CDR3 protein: CASSSYNEQFF
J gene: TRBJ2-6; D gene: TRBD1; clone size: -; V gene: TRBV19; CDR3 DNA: TGTGCCAGTAATCCGGGACAGGGGCTGGCTGGGGCCAACGTCCTGACTTTC; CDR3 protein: CASNPGQGLAGANVLTF
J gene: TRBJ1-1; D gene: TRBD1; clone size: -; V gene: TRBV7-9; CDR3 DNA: TGTGCCAGCAGATATTCCACAGGGGGGACTGAAGCTTTCTTT; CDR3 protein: CASRYSTGGTEAFF
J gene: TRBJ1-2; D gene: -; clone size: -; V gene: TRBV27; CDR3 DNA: TGTGCCAGCAGTTTACTCCCTGGGACGTCTAACTATGGCTACACCTTC; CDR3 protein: CASSLLPGTSNYGYTF
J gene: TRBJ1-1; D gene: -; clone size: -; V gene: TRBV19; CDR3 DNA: TGTGCCAGTAGTTTGGGAATCATGAACACTGAAGCTTTCTTT; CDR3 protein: CASSLGIMNTEAFF
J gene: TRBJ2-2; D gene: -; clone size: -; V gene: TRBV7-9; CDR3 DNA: TGTGCCAGCAGCGGGGATGATGCCGGGGAGCTGTTTTTT; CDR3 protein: CASSGDDAGELFF
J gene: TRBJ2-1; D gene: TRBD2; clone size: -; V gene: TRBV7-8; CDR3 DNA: TGTGCCAGCAGTTACGGACTAGCGGGAGTAAAGGAATACAATGAGCAGTTCTTC; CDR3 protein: CASSYGLAGVKEYNEQFF
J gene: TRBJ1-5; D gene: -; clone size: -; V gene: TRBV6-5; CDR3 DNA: TGTGCCAGCAGTTCCTCAGGAAATCAGCCCCAGCATTTT; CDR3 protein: CASSSSGNQPQHF
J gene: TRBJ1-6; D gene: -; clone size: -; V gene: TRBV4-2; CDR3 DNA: TGTGCCAGCAGCCAAGTCGCAGGGATGAATTCACCCCTCCACTTT; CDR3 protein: CASSQVAGMNSPLHF
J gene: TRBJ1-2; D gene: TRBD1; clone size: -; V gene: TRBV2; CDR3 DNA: TGTGCCAGCACCGAGGGGACAGGGGGATATGGCTACACCTTC; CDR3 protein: CASTEGTGGYGYTF
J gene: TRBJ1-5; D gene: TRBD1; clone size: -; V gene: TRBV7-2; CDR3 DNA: TGTGCCAGCAGCTCCCCGACAGGGAATCAGCCCCAGCATTTT; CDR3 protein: CASSSPTGNQPQHF
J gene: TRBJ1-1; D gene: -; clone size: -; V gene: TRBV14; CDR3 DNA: TGTGCCAGCCTTTCACCCGGACACTACACTGAAGCTTTCTTT; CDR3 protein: CASLSPGHYTEAFF
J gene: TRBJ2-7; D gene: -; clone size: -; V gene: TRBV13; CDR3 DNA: TGTGCCAGCAGCCCACGACGGGGGCCCGAGCAGTACTTC; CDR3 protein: CASSPRRGPEQYF
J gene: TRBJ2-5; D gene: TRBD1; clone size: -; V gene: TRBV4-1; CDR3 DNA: TGCGCCAGCAGCCAAGAAGGGACAGGGGTAGAGACCCAGTACTTC; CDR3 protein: CASSQEGTGVETQYF
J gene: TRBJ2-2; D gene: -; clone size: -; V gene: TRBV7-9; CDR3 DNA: TGTGCCAGCAGCTTGGGCCAGGGTGGATCCGGGGAGCTGTTTTTT; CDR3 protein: CASSLGQGGSGELFF
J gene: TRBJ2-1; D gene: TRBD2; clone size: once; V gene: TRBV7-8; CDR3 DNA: TGTGCCAGCAGCCCCCCGGCTAGCGGAGGATACAATGAGCAGTTCTTC; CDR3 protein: CASSPPASGGYNEQFF
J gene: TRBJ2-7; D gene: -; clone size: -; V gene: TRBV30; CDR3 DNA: TGTGCCTGGAGTGTAGATGGGGCCTACGAGCAGTACTTC; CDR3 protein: CAWSVDGAYEQYF
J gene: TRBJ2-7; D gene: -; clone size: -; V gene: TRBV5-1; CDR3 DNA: TGCGCCAGCAGCTTGGCCCCAGCGGATAGCTCCTACGAGCAGTACTTC; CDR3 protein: CASSLAPADSSYEQYF
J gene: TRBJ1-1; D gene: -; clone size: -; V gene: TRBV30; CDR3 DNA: TGTGCCGCAAACACCTTCAGGGAGGCGAACACTGAAGCTTTCTTT; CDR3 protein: CAANTFREANTEAFF
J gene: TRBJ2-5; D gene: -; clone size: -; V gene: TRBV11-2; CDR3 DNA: TGTGCCAGCAGCTTAGGCGCGGGGGCCCTACAAGAGACCCAGTACTTC; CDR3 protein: CASSLGAGALQETQYF
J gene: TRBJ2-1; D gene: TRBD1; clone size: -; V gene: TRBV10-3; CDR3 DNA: TGTGCCATCAGTGAGACGACCCCGGACAGGGGGAACTACAATGAGCAGTTCTTC; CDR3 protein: CAISETTPDRGNYNEQFF
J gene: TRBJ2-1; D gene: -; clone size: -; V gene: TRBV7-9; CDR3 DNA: TGTGCCAGCAGCTTAGCGGCGGGATACAATGAGCAGTTCTTC; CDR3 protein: CASSLAAGYNEQFF
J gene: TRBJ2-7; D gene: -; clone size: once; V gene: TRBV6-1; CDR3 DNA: TGTGCCAGCCTCTTAGGGGCCTCCTACGAGCAGTACTTC; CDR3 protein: CASLLGASYEQYF
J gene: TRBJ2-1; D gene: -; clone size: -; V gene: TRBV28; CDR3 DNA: TGTGCCAGCAGCCCGCAGGGTCGGTCGTACAATGAGCAGTTCTTC; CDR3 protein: CASSPQGRSYNEQFF
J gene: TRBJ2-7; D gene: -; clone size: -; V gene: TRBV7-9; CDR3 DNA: TGTGCCAGCCAAAGGCCGAATTCCTACGAGCAGTACTTC; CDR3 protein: CASQRPNSYEQYF
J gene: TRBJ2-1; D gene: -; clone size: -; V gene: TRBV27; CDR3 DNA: TGTGCCAGCAGAGAGGGACTCGAGAACAATGAGCAGTTCTTC; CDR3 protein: CASREGLENNEQFF
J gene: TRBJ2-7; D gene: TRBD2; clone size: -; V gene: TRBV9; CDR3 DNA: TGTGCCAGCAGCGTAGGAGGATGGTTGGCTAGCGGGGGGGACGAGCAGTACTTC; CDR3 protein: CASSVGGWLASGGDEQYF
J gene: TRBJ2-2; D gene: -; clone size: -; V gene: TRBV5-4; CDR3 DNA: TGTGCCAGCAGCTTGACCAGCACCGGGGAGCTGTTTTTT; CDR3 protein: CASSLTSTGELFF